This is a list of T cell receptor beta chains from one sample in a study of CD8 T cells in ankylosing spondylitis. MiXCR was run by TCRdb on the 5' RACE reads, yielding one entry per CDR3 protein. The sample includes 500,000 or so distinct CDR3 sequences, approximately 5.3% seen only once; the top ten take under 4.5%. Sequencing used blood, either unsorted or a sorted T cell fraction (not recorded which). These TCRs come from a male donor with ankylosing spondylitis. Each CDR3 is given with its conserved first and last residue. Fields, in order: D gene, clone size, J gene, V gene, CDR3 DNA, CDR3 protein. A D gene is named only where the DNA matches it firmly. Size is stated for part of the rows, as once, few or many counts, or as a class when the clone is expanded.

NA	few	TRBJ2-2	TRBV6-2/TRBV6-3	TGTGCCAGCGGTCGGGGTAGCGTGTCCGGGGAGCTGTTTTTT	CASGRGSVSGELFF
NA	many	TRBJ1-2	TRBV19	TGTGCCAGTAGTATAGACGTGTTCGGGTTCTATGGCTACACCTTC	CASSIDVFGFYGYTF
NA	many	TRBJ1-4	TRBV6-1	TGTGCCAGCTCCTACCTGGGGGGGGCTAATGAAAAACTGTTTTTT	CASSYLGGANEKLFF
TRBD2	many	TRBJ2-1	TRBV20-1	TGCAGTGCTAGAGATCTCGGACTAGCGGACCTCTACAATGAGCAGTTCTTC	CSARDLGLADLYNEQFF
TRBD1	many	TRBJ2-7	TRBV7-2	TGTGCCAGCAGCCTGAGACAGGGGGCGCAGTACGAGCAGTACTTC	CASSLRQGAQYEQYF
NA	many	TRBJ2-1	TRBV29-1	TGCAGCGTTCAGAGGGGTAGGAGTCCCTACAATGAGCAGTTCTTC	CSVQRGRSPYNEQFF
TRBD1	many	TRBJ2-3	TRBV25-1	TGTGCCAGCAGTGATAGGGGGCACACAGATACGCAGTATTTT	CASSDRGHTDTQYF
TRBD2	NA	TRBJ2-1	TRBV6-2/TRBV6-3	TGTGCCAGCAGCCGTACCGGGACTAGCTACAATGAGCAGTTCTTC	CASSRTGTSYNEQFF
NA	many	TRBJ2-1	TRBV7-2	TGTGCCAGCAGCTTATACTATGTGCGGGGCCCGAACAATGAGCAGTTCTTC	CASSLYYVRGPNNEQFF
NA	NA	TRBJ2-7	TRBV7-2	TGTGCCAGCAGCCCCGGGTCCTACTCCTACGAGCAGTACTTC	CASSPGSYSYEQYF
NA	many	TRBJ1-4	TRBV7-8	TGTGCCAGCAGCTTACGGGGGCTTGATGAAAAACTGTTTTTT	CASSLRGLDEKLFF
TRBD1	many	TRBJ1-1	TRBV27	TGTGCCAGCAGGACAGGGTCCGAAGCTTTCTTT	CASRTGSEAFF
NA	many	TRBJ2-5	TRBV6-1	TGTGCCAGCAAAATCACATTAGGAGAGACCCAGTACTTC	CASKITLGETQYF
TRBD2	many	TRBJ2-1	TRBV7-2	TGTGCCAGCAGCAACCGGGACTACCACCATGAGCAGTTCTTC	CASSNRDYHHEQFF
NA	few	TRBJ1-2	TRBV2	TGTGCCAGTCGACAGTTTGGATCCCATGGCTACACCTTC	CASRQFGSHGYTF
TRBD1	NA	TRBJ2-7	TRBV4-2	TGTGCCAGCAGCCAAGATCAGGGGACAGGGCCCTACGAGCAGTACTTC	CASSQDQGTGPYEQYF
NA	many	TRBJ1-4	TRBV7-8	TGTGCCAGCAGCCCGGTTTCGTCTAATGAAAAACTGTTTTTT	CASSPVSSNEKLFF
TRBD2	many	TRBJ2-7	TRBV6-5	TGTGCCACCCGGGACTACGACTACGAGCAGTACTTC	CATRDYDYEQYF
TRBD1	many	TRBJ1-4	TRBV28	TGTGCCAGCAGGGTGGGGACAGGGAAGATCAAACTGTTTTTT	CASRVGTGKIKLFF
TRBD2	few	TRBJ2-1	TRBV7-2	TGTGCCAGCAGCTTCTCCTCTAGCGGGGGCTACAATGAGCAGTTCTTC	CASSFSSSGGYNEQFF
NA	few	TRBJ2-7	TRBV28	TGTGCCAGCAGTTCCGGAGGGGGGGGTTCTTGGGAGCAGTACTTC	CASSSGGGGSWEQYF
TRBD2	many	TRBJ2-2	TRBV20-1	TGCAGTGCTAGCGGGAGGGCGGGCACCGGGGAGCTGTTTTTT	CSASGRAGTGELFF
NA	many	TRBJ2-3	TRBV10-2	TGCGCCACCCTTAAGTTTGATACGCAGTATTTT	CATLKFDTQYF
NA	many	TRBJ1-4	TRBV4-3	TGCGCCAGCAGCCTCAGTCTAGCCCCCTACCACTTCGAAAAACTGTTTTTT	CASSLSLAPYHFEKLFF
NA	NA	TRBJ1-2	TRBV4-3	TGCGCCAGCAGCCAAGATTGGGGCACAACTAGGGGCTATGGCTACACCTTC	CASSQDWGTTRGYGYTF
NA	many	TRBJ2-4	TRBV10-3	TGTGCCATCAGTAAGAGCGAAGCCAAAAACATTCAGTACTTC	CAISKSEAKNIQYF
NA	many	TRBJ2-2	TRBV7-9	TGTGCCAGCAGCTTAGCAGTCGCGAACACCGGGGAGCTGTTTTTT	CASSLAVANTGELFF
NA	many	TRBJ2-6	TRBV5-1	TGCGCCAGTACAGGGAGCTCTGGGGCCAACGTCCTGACTTTC	CASTGSSGANVLTF
TRBD1	NA	TRBJ2-7	TRBV6-1	TGTGCCAGCAGTAGAAAGGGACAGGGGTTCGAGCAGTACTTC	CASSRKGQGFEQYF